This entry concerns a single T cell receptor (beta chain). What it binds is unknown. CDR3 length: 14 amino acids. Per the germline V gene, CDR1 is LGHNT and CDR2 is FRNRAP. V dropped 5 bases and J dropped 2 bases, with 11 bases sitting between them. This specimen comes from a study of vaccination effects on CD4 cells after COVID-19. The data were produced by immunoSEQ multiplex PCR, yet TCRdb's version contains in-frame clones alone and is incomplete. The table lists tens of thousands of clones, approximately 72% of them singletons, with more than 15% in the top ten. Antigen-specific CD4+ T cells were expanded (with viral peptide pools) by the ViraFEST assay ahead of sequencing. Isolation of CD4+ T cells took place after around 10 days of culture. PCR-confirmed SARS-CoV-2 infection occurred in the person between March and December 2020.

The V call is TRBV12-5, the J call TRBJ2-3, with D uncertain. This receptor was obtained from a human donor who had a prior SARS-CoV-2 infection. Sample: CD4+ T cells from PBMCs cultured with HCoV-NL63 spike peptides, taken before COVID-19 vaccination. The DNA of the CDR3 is TGTGCTAGTGGTCAAGAGATGCCCACAGATACGCAGTATTTT. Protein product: CASGQEMPTDTQYF. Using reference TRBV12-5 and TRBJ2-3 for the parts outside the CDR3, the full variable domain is DARVTQTPRHKVTEMGQEVTMRCQPILGHNTVFWYRQTMMQGLELLAYFRNRAPLDDSGMPKDRFSAEMPDATLATLKIQPSEPRDSAVYFCASGQEMPTDTQYFGPGTRLTVL.